This T cell receptor (beta chain) was retrieved from a study of patients and donors after allogeneic stem cell transplantation. Germline trimming cut 7 bases from V and 2 bases from J; bases unmatched to any gene: 7. Germline V gives CDR1 MDHEN, CDR2 SYDVKM. The CDR3 is 14 residues long. In TCRdb, the RT-PCR reads were re-called with MiXCR into one record per CDR3 protein. The sample carries approximately 200,000 distinct CDR3 sequences, 41% recorded once. Sequenced material: blood, either unsorted or a sorted T cell fraction (not recorded which). The V gene is TRBV28, the J gene TRBJ2-7, with 8 bases identical to TRBD1. The clonotype originates from a human donor who was either an allogeneic HSCT recipient or a stem cell or donor lymphocyte infusion donor (not recorded which). It is not recorded whose cells these are; they may come from a transplant donor. CDR3 region: CASITQQGAYEQYF. In DNA, the CDR3 is TGTGCCAGCATCACTCAACAGGGGGCCTACGAGCAGTACTTC.